This T cell receptor (beta chain) was sequenced in a study of shared clonotypes between healthy human individuals. Study-wide points: The naive CD4 repertoires of several donors were compared, and 5% to 6.5% of clonotypes were shared. Across subsets, estimated richness was generally greater for naive than for memory populations.

In the case of this clone: What it binds is unknown.

Here immunoSEQ multiplex PCR was the method, and the copy in TCRdb shows in-frame clones only, minus some. The table has roughly 1,100,000 clones, roughly 75% seen once. V was clipped by 11 bases and J by 4 bases; unmatched bases: 12. Germline CDR1 is SNHLY and CDR2 is FYNNEI. This CDR3 comprises 15 residues. The specimen was memory CD4+ T cells sorted from blood. Noted subset: CD45RA-negative fraction. The TCR originated in a man aged 18 to 29 in good health. The genes are TRBV2 and TRBJ2-5; 11 nucleotides agree with TRBD1. DNA of the CDR3: TGTGCCTCCGCCTGGGGACAGGGGGAAGGAGAGACCCAGTACTTC. This translates into CASAWGQGEGETQYF.